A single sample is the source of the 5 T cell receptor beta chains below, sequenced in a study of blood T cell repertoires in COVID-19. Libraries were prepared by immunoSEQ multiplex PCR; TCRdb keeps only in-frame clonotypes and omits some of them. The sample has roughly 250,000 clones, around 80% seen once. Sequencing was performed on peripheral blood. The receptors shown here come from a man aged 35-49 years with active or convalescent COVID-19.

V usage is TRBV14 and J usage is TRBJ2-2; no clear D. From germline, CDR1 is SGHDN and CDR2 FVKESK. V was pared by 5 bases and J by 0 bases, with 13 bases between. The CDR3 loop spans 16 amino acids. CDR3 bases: TGTGCCAGCAGCAAAGCCAGATTCGCGAACACCGGGGAGCTGTTTTTT. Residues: CASSKARFANTGELFF.

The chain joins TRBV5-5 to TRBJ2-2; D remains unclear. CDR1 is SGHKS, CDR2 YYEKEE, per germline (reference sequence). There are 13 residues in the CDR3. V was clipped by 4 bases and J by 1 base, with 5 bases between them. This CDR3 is CASSAQNTGELFF. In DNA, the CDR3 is TGTGCCAGCAGCGCACAGAACACCGGGGAGCTGTTTTTT.

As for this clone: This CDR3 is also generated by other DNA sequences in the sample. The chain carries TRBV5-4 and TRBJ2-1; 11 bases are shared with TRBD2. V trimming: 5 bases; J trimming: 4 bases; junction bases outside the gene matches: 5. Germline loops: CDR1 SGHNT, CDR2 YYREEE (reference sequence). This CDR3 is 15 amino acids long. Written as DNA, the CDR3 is TGTGCCAGCAGTCTGGGACTAGCGGATTACAATGAGCAGTTCTTC. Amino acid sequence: CASSLGLADYNEQFF. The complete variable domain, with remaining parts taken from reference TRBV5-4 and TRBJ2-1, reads ETGVTQSPTHLIKTRGQQVTLRCSSQSGHNTVSWYQQALGQGPQFIFQYYREEENGRGNFPPRFSGLQFPNYSSELNVNALELDDSALYLCASSLGLADYNEQFFGPGTRLTVL.

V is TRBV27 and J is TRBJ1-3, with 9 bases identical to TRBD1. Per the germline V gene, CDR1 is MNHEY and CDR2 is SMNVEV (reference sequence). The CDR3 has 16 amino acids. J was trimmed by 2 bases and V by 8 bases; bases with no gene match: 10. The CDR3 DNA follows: TGTGCCAGCCGCCGTACACAGGGGGCGACTGGAAACACCATATATTTT. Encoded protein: CASRRTQGATGNTIYF.

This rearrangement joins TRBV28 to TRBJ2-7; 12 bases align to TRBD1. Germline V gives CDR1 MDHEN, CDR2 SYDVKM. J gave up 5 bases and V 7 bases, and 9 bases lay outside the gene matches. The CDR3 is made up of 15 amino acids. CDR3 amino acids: CASTLPGTGGNEQYF. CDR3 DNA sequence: TGTGCCAGCACCTTGCCCGGGACAGGGGGCAACGAGCAGTACTTC.